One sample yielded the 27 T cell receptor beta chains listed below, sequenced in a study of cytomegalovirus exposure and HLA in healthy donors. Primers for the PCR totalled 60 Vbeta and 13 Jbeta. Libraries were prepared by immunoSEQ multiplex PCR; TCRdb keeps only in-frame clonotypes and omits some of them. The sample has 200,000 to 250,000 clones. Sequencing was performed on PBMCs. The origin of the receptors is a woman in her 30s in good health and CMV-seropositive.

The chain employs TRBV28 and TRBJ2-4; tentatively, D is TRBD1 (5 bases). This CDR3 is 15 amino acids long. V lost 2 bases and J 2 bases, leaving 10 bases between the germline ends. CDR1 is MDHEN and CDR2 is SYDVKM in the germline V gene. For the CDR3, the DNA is TGTGCCAGCAGTTTAGGCAGGGCTACCAAAAACATTCAGTACTTC. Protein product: CASSLGRATKNIQYF.

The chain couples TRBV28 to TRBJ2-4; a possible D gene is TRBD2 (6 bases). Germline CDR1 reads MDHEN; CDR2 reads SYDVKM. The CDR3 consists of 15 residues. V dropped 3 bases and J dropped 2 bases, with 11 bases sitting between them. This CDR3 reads CASSLWRATKNIQYF. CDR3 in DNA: TGTGCCAGCAGTTTGTGGAGGGCCACCAAAAACATTCAGTACTTC.

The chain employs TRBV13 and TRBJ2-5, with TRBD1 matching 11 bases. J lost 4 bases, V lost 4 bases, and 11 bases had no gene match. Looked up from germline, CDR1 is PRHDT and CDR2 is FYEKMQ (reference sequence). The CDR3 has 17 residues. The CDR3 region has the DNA TGTGCCAGCAGCTACCCTCTAGGGACAGGGGGACGAGAGACCCAGTACTTC. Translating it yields CASSYPLGTGGRETQYF.

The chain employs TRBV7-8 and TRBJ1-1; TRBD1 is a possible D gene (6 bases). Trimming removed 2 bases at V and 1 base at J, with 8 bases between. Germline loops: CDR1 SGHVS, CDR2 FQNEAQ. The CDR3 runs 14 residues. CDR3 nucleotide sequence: TGTGCCAGCAGCTTAAACAGGGAGAACACTGAAGCTTTCTTT. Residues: CASSLNRENTEAFF.

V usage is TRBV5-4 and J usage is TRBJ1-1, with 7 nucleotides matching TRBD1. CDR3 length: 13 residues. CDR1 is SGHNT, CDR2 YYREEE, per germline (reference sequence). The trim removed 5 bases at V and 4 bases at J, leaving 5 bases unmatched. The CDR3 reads CASSSQGSTEAFF. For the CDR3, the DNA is TGTGCCAGCAGTTCACAGGGGAGCACTGAAGCTTTCTTT.

CDR3 in DNA: TGTGCCAGCAGCCCAATAATGGGGGCGGAGACCCAGTACTTC. It encodes CASSPIMGAETQYF. V gene TRBV7-2 combines with J gene TRBJ2-5, with D tentatively TRBD1 (6 bases). V was shortened by 5 bases and J by 5 bases, with 15 bases between the two germline ends. The CDR3 runs to 14 residues. Germline V lookup: CDR1 SGHTA, CDR2 FQGNSA.

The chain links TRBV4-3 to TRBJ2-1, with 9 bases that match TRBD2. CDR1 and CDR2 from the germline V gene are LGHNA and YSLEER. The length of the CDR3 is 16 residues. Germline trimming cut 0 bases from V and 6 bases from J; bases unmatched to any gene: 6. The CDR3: CASSQDGGRAVNEQFF. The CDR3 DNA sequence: TGCGCCAGCAGCCAAGATGGCGGGAGGGCCGTCAATGAGCAGTTCTTC.

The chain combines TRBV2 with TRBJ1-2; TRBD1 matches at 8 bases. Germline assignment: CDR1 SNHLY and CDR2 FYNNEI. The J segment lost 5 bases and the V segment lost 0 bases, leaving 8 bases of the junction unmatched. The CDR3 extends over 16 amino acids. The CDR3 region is CASSEALGQAVYGYTF. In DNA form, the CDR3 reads TGTGCCAGCAGTGAAGCCCTGGGACAGGCTGTTTATGGCTACACCTTC.

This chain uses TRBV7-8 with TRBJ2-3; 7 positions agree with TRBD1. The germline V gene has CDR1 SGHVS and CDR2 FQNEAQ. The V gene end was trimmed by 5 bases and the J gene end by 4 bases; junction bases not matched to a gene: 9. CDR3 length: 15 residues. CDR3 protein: CASSTRQGAADTQYF. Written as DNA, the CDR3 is TGTGCCAGCAGCACACGACAGGGAGCGGCAGATACGCAGTATTTT.

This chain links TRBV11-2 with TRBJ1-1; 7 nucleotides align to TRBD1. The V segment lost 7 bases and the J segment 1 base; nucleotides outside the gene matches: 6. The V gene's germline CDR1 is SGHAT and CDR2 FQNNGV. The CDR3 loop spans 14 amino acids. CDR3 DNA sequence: TGTGCCAGCAACTACAGGGGTTGGAACACTGAAGCTTTCTTT. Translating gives CASNYRGWNTEAFF.

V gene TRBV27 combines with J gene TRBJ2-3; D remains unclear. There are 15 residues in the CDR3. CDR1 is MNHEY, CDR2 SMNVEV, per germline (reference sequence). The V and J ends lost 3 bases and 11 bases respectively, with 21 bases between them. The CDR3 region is CASSFLPSGSREQYF. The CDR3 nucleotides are TGTGCCAGCAGTTTCCTCCCCTCAGGATCCCGTGAGCAGTATTTT.

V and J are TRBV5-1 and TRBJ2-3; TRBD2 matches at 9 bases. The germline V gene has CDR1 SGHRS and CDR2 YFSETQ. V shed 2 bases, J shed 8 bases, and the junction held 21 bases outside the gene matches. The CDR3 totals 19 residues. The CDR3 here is CASSLIVSQGTSRVGTQYF. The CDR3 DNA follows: TGCGCCAGCAGCTTAATCGTTAGTCAGGGGACTAGCAGGGTCGGTACGCAGTATTTT.

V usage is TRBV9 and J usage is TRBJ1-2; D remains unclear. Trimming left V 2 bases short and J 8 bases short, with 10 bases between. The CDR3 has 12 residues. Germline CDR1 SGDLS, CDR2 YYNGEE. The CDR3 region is CASSVEERGYTF. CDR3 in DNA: TGTGCCAGCAGCGTCGAGGAGAGGGGCTACACCTTC.

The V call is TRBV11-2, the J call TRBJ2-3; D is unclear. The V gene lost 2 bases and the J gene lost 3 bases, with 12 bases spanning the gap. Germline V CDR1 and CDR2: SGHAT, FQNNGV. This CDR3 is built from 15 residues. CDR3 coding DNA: TGTGCCAGCAGCTTAAGTGTACAGCCGACAGATACGCAGTATTTT. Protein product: CASSLSVQPTDTQYF. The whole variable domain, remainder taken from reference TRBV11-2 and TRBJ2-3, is EAGVAQSPRYKIIEKRQSVAFWCNPISGHATLYWYQQILGQGPKLLIQFQNNGVVDDSQLPKDRFSAERLKGVDSTLKIQPAKLEDSAVYLCASSLSVQPTDTQYFGPGTRLTVL.

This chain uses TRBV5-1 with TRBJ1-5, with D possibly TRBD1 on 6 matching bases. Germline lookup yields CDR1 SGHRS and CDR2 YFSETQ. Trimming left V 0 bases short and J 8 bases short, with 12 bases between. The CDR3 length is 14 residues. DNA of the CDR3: TGCGCCAGCAGCTTGGGGCAGGGGATAGAGCCCCAGCATTTT. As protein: CASSLGQGIEPQHF.

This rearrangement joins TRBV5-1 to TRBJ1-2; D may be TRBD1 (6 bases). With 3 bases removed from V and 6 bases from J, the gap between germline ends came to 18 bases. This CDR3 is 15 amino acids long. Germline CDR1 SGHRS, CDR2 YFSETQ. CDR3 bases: TGCGCCAGCAGCTCCCCGGGACAACCAGGAAATGGCTACACCTTC. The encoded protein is CASSSPGQPGNGYTF.

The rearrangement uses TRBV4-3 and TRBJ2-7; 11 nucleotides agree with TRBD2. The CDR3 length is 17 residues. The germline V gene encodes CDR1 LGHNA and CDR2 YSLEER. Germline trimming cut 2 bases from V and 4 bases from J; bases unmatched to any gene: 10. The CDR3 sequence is CASSQLIAGGPRYEQYF. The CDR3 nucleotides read TGCGCCAGCAGCCAATTAATAGCGGGAGGGCCGCGTTACGAGCAGTACTTC.

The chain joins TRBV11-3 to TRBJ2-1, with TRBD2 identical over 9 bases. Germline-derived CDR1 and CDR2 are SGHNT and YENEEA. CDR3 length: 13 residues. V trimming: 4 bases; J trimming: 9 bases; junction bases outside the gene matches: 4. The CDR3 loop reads CASSSLAGFEQFF. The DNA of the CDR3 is TGTGCCAGCAGCTCCCTAGCGGGATTTGAGCAGTTCTTC.

The CDR3 DNA is TGTGCCAGCGGTGTCTCACAGGCTAACTATGGCTACACCTTC. Encoded protein: CASGVSQANYGYTF. The chain combines TRBV6-1 with TRBJ1-2; TRBD1 might be the D (5 bases). V was pared by 8 bases and J by 0 bases, with 13 bases between. Germline CDR1 and CDR2: MNHNS and SASEGT. The CDR3 totals 14 residues.

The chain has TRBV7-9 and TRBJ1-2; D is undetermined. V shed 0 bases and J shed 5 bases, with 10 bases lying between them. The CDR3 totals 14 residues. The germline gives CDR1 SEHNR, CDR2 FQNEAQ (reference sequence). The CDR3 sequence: CASSLAEPGYGYTF. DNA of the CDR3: TGTGCCAGCAGCTTAGCGGAACCGGGTTATGGCTACACCTTC. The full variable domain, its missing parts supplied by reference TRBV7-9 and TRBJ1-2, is DTGVSQNPRHKITKRGQNVTFRCDPISEHNRLYWYRQTLGQGPEFLTYFQNEAQLEKSRLLSDRFSAERPKGSFSTLEIQRTEQGDSAMYLCASSLAEPGYGYTFGSGTRLTVV.

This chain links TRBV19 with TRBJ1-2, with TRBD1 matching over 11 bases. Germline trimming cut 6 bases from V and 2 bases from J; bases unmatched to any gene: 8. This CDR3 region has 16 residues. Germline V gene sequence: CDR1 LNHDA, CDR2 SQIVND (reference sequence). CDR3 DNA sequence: TGTGCCAGTAGCCTAGGGGGGACAGGGGGAAACTATGGCTACACCTTC. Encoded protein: CASSLGGTGGNYGYTF.

CDR3 residues: CASSRSGGGYGYTF. CDR3 coding DNA: TGTGCCAGCAGCCGGTCGGGGGGCGGCTATGGCTACACCTTC. This chain joins TRBV27 and TRBJ1-2; D might be TRBD1 (6 bases). This CDR3 has 14 amino acids. Deletions cut 6 bases from V and 4 bases from J, with 15 bases between. CDR1 and CDR2 from the germline V gene are MNHEY and SMNVEV (reference sequence).

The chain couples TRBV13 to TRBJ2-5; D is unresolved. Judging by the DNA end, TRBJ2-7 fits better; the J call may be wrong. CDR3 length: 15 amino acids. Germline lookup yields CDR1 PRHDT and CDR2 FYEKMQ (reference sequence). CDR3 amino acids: CASSRSERDSYEQYF. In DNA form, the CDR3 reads TGTGCCAGCAGCCGCAGTGAAAGAGACTCCTACGAGCAGTACTTC.

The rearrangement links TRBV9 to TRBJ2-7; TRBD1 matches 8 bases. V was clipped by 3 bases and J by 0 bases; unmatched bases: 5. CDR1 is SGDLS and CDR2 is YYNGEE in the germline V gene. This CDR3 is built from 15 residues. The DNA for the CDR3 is TGTGCCAGCAGCGCCGGGACAGGTCCCTCCTACGAGCAGTACTTC. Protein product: CASSAGTGPSYEQYF. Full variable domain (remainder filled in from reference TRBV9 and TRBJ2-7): DSGVTQTPKHLITATGQRVTLRCSPRSGDLSVYWYQQSLDQGLQFLIQYYNGEERAKGNILERFSAQQFPDLHSELNLSSLELGDSALYFCASSAGTGPSYEQYFGPGTRLTVT.

CDR3 in DNA: TGCGCCAGCAGCCAAGATCTCGGGGGAGGGGACACCGGGGAGCTGTTTTTT. This gives the protein CASSQDLGGGDTGELFF. This chain joins TRBV4-3 and TRBJ2-2; the match to TRBD2 covers 7 bases. This CDR3 region has 17 residues. The J segment lost 3 bases and the V segment lost 0 bases, leaving 7 bases of the junction unmatched. The germline V gene has CDR1 LGHNA and CDR2 YSLEER.

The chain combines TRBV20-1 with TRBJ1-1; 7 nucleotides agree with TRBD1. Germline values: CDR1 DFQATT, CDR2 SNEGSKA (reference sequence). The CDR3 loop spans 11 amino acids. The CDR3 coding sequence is TGCAGGGGGACAGCGAACACTGAAGCTTTCTTT. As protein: CRGTANTEAFF.

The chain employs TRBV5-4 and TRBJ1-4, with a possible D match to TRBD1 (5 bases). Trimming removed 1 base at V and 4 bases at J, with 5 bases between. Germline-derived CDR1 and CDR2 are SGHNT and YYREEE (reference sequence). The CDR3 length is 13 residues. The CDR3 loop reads CASSLRGNEKLFF. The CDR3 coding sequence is TGTGCCAGCAGCTTGAGGGGTAATGAAAAACTGTTTTTT.